This entry lists 16 T cell receptor beta chains sequenced from one sample in a study of blood T cell repertoires in COVID-19. Sequencing used immunoSEQ multiplex PCR; TCRdb keeps in-frame clones, though not all of them. There are about 370,000 clones in the sample; around 92% occur only once, and 3% lies in the top ten. Sequenced sample: peripheral blood. The source of these receptors is a woman aged 25-40 years with COVID-19, enrolled during active disease.

The chain couples TRBV7-9 to TRBJ1-2, with D tentatively TRBD1 (6 bases). The CDR3 length is 14 residues. CDR1 SEHNR and CDR2 FQNEAQ come from the germline V gene (reference sequence). The ends were cut back, 7 bases at V and 2 bases at J, with 14 bases in the middle. In nucleotides, the CDR3 is TGTGCCAGCACCCCCGCCCAGGGGAACTATGGCTACACCTTC. Protein: CASTPAQGNYGYTF.

The J gene is TRBJ2-3, the V gene TRBV3-1 (or the pseudogene TRBV3-2), with D possibly TRBD2 on 7 matching bases. V dropped 0 bases and J dropped 5 bases, with 18 bases sitting between them. Germline loops: CDR1 LGHDT, CDR2 YNNKEL (reference sequence). This CDR3 comprises 17 residues. DNA of the CDR3: TGTGCCAGCAGCCAAGAAGGGGGAAGGGAGGGCCTAGATACGCAGTATTTT. It is translated as CASSQEGGREGLDTQYF.

J is TRBJ2-3 and V is TRBV5-1; TRBD2 matches at 7 bases. The CDR3 totals 15 residues. Looked up from germline, CDR1 is SGHRS and CDR2 is YFSETQ. J was trimmed by 6 bases and V by 0 bases; bases with no gene match: 7. The CDR3 sequence is CASSLGGLGYDTQYF. The CDR3 coding sequence is TGCGCCAGCAGCTTGGGAGGACTAGGTTACGATACGCAGTATTTT.

J is TRBJ2-5 and V is TRBV18, with TRBD1 matching 10 bases. V shed 3 bases, J shed 5 bases, and the junction held 9 bases outside the gene matches. Germline V CDR1 and CDR2: KGHSH, LQKENI. The CDR3 length is 16 residues. The CDR3 spells CASSPTRDRGTETQYF. Written as DNA, the CDR3 is TGTGCCAGCTCACCTACTCGGGACAGGGGAACGGAGACCCAGTACTTC. The variable domain in full, completed from reference TRBV18 and TRBJ2-5, reads NAGVMQNPRHLVRRRGQEARLRCSPMKGHSHVYWYRQLPEEGLKFMVYLQKENIIDESGMPKERFSAEFPKEGPSILRIQQVVRGDSAAYFCASSPTRDRGTETQYFGPGTRLLVL.

The rearrangement links TRBV7-9 to TRBJ2-3, with a possible D match to TRBD2 (5 bases). V gave up 2 bases and J gave up 0 bases, with 6 bases separating them. CDR3 length: 14 residues. Germline CDR1 and CDR2: SEHNR and FQNEAQ (reference sequence). The CDR3 region is CASSLSGSTDTQYF. The CDR3 nucleotides read TGTGCCAGCAGCTTATCGGGGAGCACAGATACGCAGTATTTT.

V and J are TRBV21-1 and TRBJ1-5; no DNA check was done on the table's D call, TRBD1. TRBV21-1 is deemed a pseudogene. The CDR3 runs 16 residues. The CDR3, as DNA: TGTGCCAGCAGCAAAGAGGGACAGGGGGGTTATCAGCCCCAGCATTTT. It specifies CASSKEGQGGYQPQHF.

The chain links TRBV27 to TRBJ2-3; 10 bases map to TRBD2. V trimming: 5 bases; J trimming: 6 bases; junction bases outside the gene matches: 8. The length of the CDR3 is 15 residues. Germline CDR1 MNHEY, CDR2 SMNVEV (reference sequence). The CDR3 loop is CASSLASGRQDTQYF. CDR3 coding DNA: TGTGCCAGCAGTCTTGCTAGCGGGAGACAGGATACGCAGTATTTT.

The chain recombines TRBV6-6 with TRBJ1-4, with 9 bases identical to TRBD1. The CDR3 is made up of 15 amino acids. CDR1 is MNHNY, CDR2 SVGAGI, per germline (reference sequence). V lost 3 bases and J lost 6; bases outside the gene matches: 5. CDR3 residues: CASSYGDRDYEKLFF. The CDR3 bases are TGTGCCAGCAGTTATGGGGACAGGGACTATGAAAAACTGTTTTTT.

On this clone itself: Other DNA sequences in this specimen translate into the identical CDR3. V and J are TRBV11-2 and TRBJ2-1; TRBD2 matches at 11 bases. Germline CDR1 SGHAT, CDR2 FQNNGV. The CDR3 runs 15 residues. Trimming cost V 3 bases and J 7 bases; bases outside gene matches: 5. As DNA, the CDR3 is TGTGCCAGCAGCTTGGTTCTAGCGGGAGGAAATGAGCAGTTCTTC. The encoded protein is CASSLVLAGGNEQFF.

The rearrangement joins TRBV6-2 or TRBV6-3 to TRBJ2-7; a weak D match, TRBD2 (5 bases). The CDR3 loop spans 15 amino acids. The germline V and J ends were trimmed by 6 bases and 0 bases, with 15 bases remaining between them. Looked up from germline, CDR1 is MNHEY and CDR2 is SVGEGT. The CDR3 DNA sequence: TGTGCCAGCAGCCCCGGCCTAGCAGTCTCCTACGAGCAGTACGTC. It specifies CASSPGLAVSYEQYV.

This chain connects TRBV7-6 to TRBJ2-1; D unclear. The CDR3 runs 16 residues. The V end was cut by 1 base, the J end by 0 bases, with 10 bases between. CDR1 and CDR2 from the germline V gene are SGHVS and FNYEAQ. The CDR3 spells CASSLDISPSYNEQFF. The CDR3 nucleotides read TGTGCCAGCAGCTTAGATATTTCCCCCTCCTACAATGAGCAGTTCTTC.

The CDR3 loop is CASTPAIGTAYEQYF. The CDR3 DNA reads as TGCGCCAGCACACCAGCCATCGGGACAGCGTACGAGCAGTACTTC. The chain employs TRBV4-1 and TRBJ2-7; 7 bases match TRBD1. This CDR3 is built from 15 residues. CDR1 is MGHRA, CDR2 YSYEKL, per germline. Germline trimming cut 7 bases from V and 4 bases from J; bases unmatched to any gene: 13.

The V gene is TRBV15, the J gene TRBJ2-7; 9 bases map to TRBD2. Losses at the gene ends were 7 bases for V and 2 bases for J; bases not matched to a gene: 3. CDR1 is LNHNV and CDR2 is YYDKDF in the germline V gene (reference sequence). The CDR3 covers 13 residues. The CDR3 reads CATTAGGTYEQYF. The DNA for the CDR3 is TGTGCCACCACAGCGGGGGGTACCTACGAGCAGTACTTC.

The chain is built from TRBV6-5 and TRBJ1-5, with no clear D. The V gene lost 5 bases and the J gene lost 1 base, with 12 bases spanning the gap. CDR1 is MNHEY, CDR2 SVGAGI, per germline. This CDR3 comprises 15 residues. Here the CDR3 DNA reads TGTGCCAGCAGTAGGGCAGGACTAAGCAATCAGCCCCAGCATTTT. It encodes CASSRAGLSNQPQHF.

The CDR3: CASSQDALAGLAPSYNEQFF. The CDR3 DNA is TGCGCCAGCAGCCAAGATGCACTAGCGGGACTCGCACCGTCCTACAATGAGCAGTTCTTC. The chain has TRBV4-3 and TRBJ2-1; 10 bases line up with TRBD2. Germline V lookup: CDR1 LGHNA, CDR2 YSLEER. V lost 0 bases to trimming and J lost 1 base; unmatched junction nucleotides: 12. The length of the CDR3 is 20 residues.

The rearrangement links TRBV5-5 to TRBJ2-7; the D gene is possibly TRBD1 (6 bases). Between the trimmed V and J ends, which lost 4 bases and 3 bases, there was a span of 11 bases. The length of the CDR3 is 13 residues. From germline, CDR1 is SGHKS and CDR2 YYEKEE (reference sequence). The CDR3 reads CASSIQDSYEQYF. The DNA for the CDR3 is TGTGCCAGCAGCATCCAGGACAGCTACGAGCAGTACTTC.